The following is a TCR beta chain sequence with its context. As yet, its antigen is unknown. These data are taken from a study of blood T cells in healthy people across ages. Study-level findings and limits: When one million T cells were used, diversity estimates were thought to be underestimates.

Drawing of peripheral blood yielded 8.5 to 10 milliliters from each donor. The CDR3 runs 14 residues. The V end lost 1 base, the J end lost 1 base, and 8 bases lay between the germline ends. CDR1 is SGHTA and CDR2 is FQGNSA in the germline V gene. Alongside a J-beta primer mix, a sample-barcoded 5' primer served in a second PCR lasting about 7 to 12 cycles. A single record per CDR3 protein comes from TCRdb applying MiXCR to the 5' RACE reads. The sample carries 600,000 to 1,000,000 distinct CDR3 sequences, 58% recorded once. Material: blood. This chain connects TRBV7-2 to TRBJ2-7; D gene uncertain. The TCR was taken from a man aged 25 to 40 in good health. The CDR3 DNA reads TGTGCCAGCAGCTTAGAATCACTGTCCTACGAGCAGTACTTC. It specifies CASSLESLSYEQYF.